A selection of T cell receptor beta chains follows, all from one sample in a study of breast tumors, draining lymph nodes, adjacent tissues. Each CDR3 protein gets one entry after TCRdb re-called the multiplex PCR reads with MiXCR. This sample has fewer than 150,000 distinct CDR3 sequences, with approximately 21% found just once. Specimen: axillary lymph node tissue. These receptors all stem from a female donor with breast cancer. Some clones in this sample may be carry-over from other donors' samples. CDR3s include the opening cysteine and the closing phenylalanine or tryptophan. The D gene is left open where the match is weak. Size is omitted from some rows. Given values are once, few, many or a class for expanded clones.

V gene	clone size	D gene	CDR3 length	J gene	CDR3 protein	CDR3 DNA
TRBV24-1	many	TRBD1	17	TRBJ2-2	CATSDSQRTGSTGELFF	TGTGCCACCAGTGACTCCCAAAGGACAGGGAGCACCGGGGAGCTGTTTTTT
TRBV6-6	many	NA	14	TRBJ1-2	CASSYSSRERGYTF	TGTGCCAGCAGTTACTCTTCCAGGGAACGAGGCTACACCTTC
TRBV20-1	many	NA	13	TRBJ2-7	CSAPDVGYYEQYF	TGCAGTGCCCCGGACGTGGGCTACTACGAGCAGTACTTC
TRBV10-3	many	TRBD1	15	TRBJ2-7	CAIRNTGQGGYEQYF	TGTGCCATCAGGAATACGGGACAGGGGGGCTACGAGCAGTACTTC
TRBV19	many	NA	14	TRBJ2-1	CASSIGLGPHEQFF	TGTGCCAGTAGTATAGGATTAGGGCCCCATGAGCAGTTCTTC
TRBV6-2/TRBV6-3	few	TRBD1	16	TRBJ1-3	CASRESGQNLGNTIYF	TGTGCCAGCAGAGAATCGGGACAGAACCTAGGAAACACCATATATTTT
TRBV29-1	many	NA	14	TRBJ2-1	CSVGEGVKLGEQFF	TGCAGCGTTGGGGAAGGGGTTAAATTAGGTGAGCAGTTCTTC
TRBV4-2	many	NA	15	TRBJ2-5	CASSQAPGSQETQYF	TGTGCCAGCAGCCAGGCCCCCGGGAGCCAAGAGACCCAGTACTTC
TRBV5-4	few	NA	15	TRBJ2-2	CASSPDLVSTGELFF	TGTGCCAGCAGCCCGGACCTTGTAAGCACCGGGGAGCTGTTTTTT
TRBV18	NA	NA	11	TRBJ2-3	CACLSTDTQYF	TGTGCCTGTCTAAGCACAGATACGCAGTATTTT
TRBV12-3/TRBV12-4	many	NA	15	TRBJ1-6	CASKRGRQGNSPLHF	TGTGCCAGCAAGCGGGGAAGGCAGGGGAATTCACCCCTCCACTTT
TRBV14	NA	TRBD1	15	TRBJ2-1	CASSATGGSYNEQFF	TGTGCCAGCAGCGCTACAGGGGGCTCCTACAATGAGCAGTTCTTC
TRBV9	many	NA	14	TRBJ1-5	CASSVGGRNQPQHF	TGTGCCAGCAGCGTGGGGGGTCGCAATCAGCCCCAGCATTTT
TRBV6-1	few	NA	14	TRBJ2-1	CASSALGGYNEQFF	TGTGCCAGCAGTGCCTTAGGGGGGTACAATGAGCAGTTCTTC
TRBV15	many	TRBD2	17	TRBJ2-3	CATSRDGAGGSRDTQYF	TGTGCCACCAGCAGAGATGGCGCGGGAGGGTCCCGCGATACGCAGTATTTT
TRBV19	many	TRBD2	14	TRBJ2-3	CASKASGTTDTQYF	TGTGCCAGTAAGGCTAGCGGGACGACAGATACGCAGTATTTT
TRBV18	NA	TRBD1	15	TRBJ2-2	CASSQADREPGELFF	TGTGCCAGCTCCCAAGCGGACAGGGAGCCCGGGGAGCTGTTTTTT
TRBV20-1	many	NA	11	TRBJ2-3	CSARLADTQYF	TGCAGTGCTAGACTAGCGGATACGCAGTATTTT
TRBV6-6	many	TRBD1	13	TRBJ1-4	CASNPETGGKLFF	TGTGCCAGCAATCCTGAAACAGGGGGAAAACTGTTTTTT
TRBV4-1	many	NA	13	TRBJ2-7	CASSQAFAYEQYF	TGCGCCAGCAGCCAAGCGTTTGCCTACGAGCAGTACTTC
TRBV3-1	many	TRBD2	16	TRBJ2-3	CASSQVWAAGVDTQYF	TGTGCCAGCAGCCAAGTCTGGGCCGCGGGAGTAGATACGCAGTATTTT
TRBV6-1	many	NA	12	TRBJ2-1	CASSEFGQIVIF	TGTGCCAGCAGTGAATTCGGACAGATCGTGATCTTC
TRBV29-1	many	NA	13	TRBJ2-3	CSVPLRGTDTQYF	TGCAGCGTTCCCTTAAGAGGAACAGATACGCAGTATTTT
TRBV19	NA	NA	14	TRBJ1-2	CASSTRSDSAGYTF	TGTGCCAGTAGTACCCGCTCTGACAGTGCTGGCTACACCTTC
TRBV19	many	TRBD1	12	TRBJ1-2	CASSPTGWGYTF	TGTGCCAGTAGTCCGACAGGGTGGGGCTACACCTTC
TRBV10-3	many	TRBD1	15	TRBJ1-3	CAISEGTGAGNTIYF	TGTGCCATCAGTGAGGGGACAGGGGCTGGAAACACCATATATTTT
TRBV7-7	NA	TRBD2	14	TRBJ2-7	CASSEWGGNYGQYF	TGTGCTAGCAGTGAATGGGGGGGTAACTACGGGCAGTACTTC
TRBV2	many	NA	13	TRBJ1-2	CASSVDFSYGYTF	TGTGCCAGCAGTGTAGACTTTTCCTATGGCTACACCTTC
TRBV6-1	many	TRBD2	14	TRBJ2-1	CASIRLAGAYEQFF	TGTGCCAGCATCCGACTAGCGGGAGCATACGAGCAGTTCTTC
TRBV9	many	NA	14	TRBJ2-1	CASSATEGYNEQFF	TGTGCCAGCAGCGCGACTGAGGGCTACAATGAGCAGTTCTTC
TRBV20-1	many	TRBD2	16	TRBJ2-7	CSARDLGAGAPYEQYF	TGCAGTGCTAGAGATTTGGGAGCGGGGGCTCCCTACGAGCAGTACTTC
TRBV6-5	many	NA	13	TRBJ2-3	CASSPPGTDTQYF	TGTGCCAGCAGTCCACCAGGGACAGATACGCAGTATTTT
TRBV20-1	many	NA	15	TRBJ2-2	CSARLDRRNTGELFF	TGCAGTGCTAGGCTAGACAGGAGGAACACCGGGGAGCTGTTTTTT
TRBV7-9	many	NA	12	TRBJ2-7	CASSFPRGEQYF	TGTGCCAGCAGCTTCCCCAGAGGGGAGCAGTACTTC
TRBV5-6	many	NA	13	TRBJ2-7	CASSLGRTYEQYF	TGTGCCAGCAGCTTGGGCAGAACCTACGAGCAGTACTTC
TRBV5-1	few	NA	15	TRBJ2-6	CASSPAGSGANVLTF	TGCGCCAGCAGCCCGGCTGGGTCTGGGGCCAACGTCCTGACTTTC
TRBV5-5	few	TRBD1	20	TRBJ1-3	CASSLEPMETGRSSGNTIYF	TGTGCCAGCAGCTTAGAGCCAATGGAGACAGGGCGTTCCTCTGGAAACACCATATATTTT
TRBV19	many	NA	16	TRBJ1-2	CASSKRVTQTNYGYTF	TGTGCCAGTAGTAAGAGGGTGACACAAACTAACTATGGCTACACCTTC
TRBV6-5	many	NA	14	TRBJ1-2	CASRNGGVGDGYTF	TGTGCCAGCAGGAACGGGGGGGTAGGGGATGGCTACACCTTC
TRBV18	many	TRBD2	17	TRBJ2-5	CASSLLPPGGLQETQYF	TGTGCCAGCTCACTCCTACCCCCGGGAGGCCTCCAAGAGACCCAGTACTTC
TRBV28	NA	TRBD1	15	TRBJ2-7	CASSLTGGRSYEQYF	TGTGCCAGCAGTTTGACAGGGGGCCGCTCCTACGAGCAGTACTTC
TRBV30	many	NA	13	TRBJ1-2	CAWSIGGLDGYTF	TGTGCCTGGAGTATTGGGGGGCTAGATGGCTACACCTTC
TRBV9	many	TRBD2	17	TRBJ2-3	CASSIDRSTSGIDTQYF	TGTGCCAGCAGCATCGACAGGAGCACTAGCGGGATAGATACGCAGTATTTT
TRBV5-4	few	TRBD2	15	TRBJ2-1	CASSLGREPNSEQFF	TGTGCCAGCAGCTTGGGGCGGGAGCCCAACAGTGAGCAGTTCTTC